Detailed here is one T cell receptor (beta chain). Antigen unknown. With 60 Vbeta and 13 Jbeta primers, the PCR was carried out. Sequencing used immunoSEQ multiplex PCR; TCRdb keeps in-frame clones, though not all of them. The sample comprises fewer than 200,000 clones, about 75% of which are singletons, and around 2.1% rests with the top ten. Germline V gene sequence: CDR1 SGDLS, CDR2 YYNGEE. The CDR3 has 15 residues. J gave up 0 bases and V 5 bases, and 2 bases lay outside the gene matches. These data come from a study of cytomegalovirus exposure and HLA in healthy donors. The wider study: A preliminary data release comprised around 90 million unique TCRs obtained from HLA-typed donors.

Study-wide findings and caveats: Differences between HLA loci emerged in a later analysis of TCR association rates, with DRB1 most and HLA-C fewest. Among the CMV-associated chains, three were confirmed in vitro as specific for CMV antigens.

The rearrangement uses TRBV9 and TRBJ2-2; 9 nucleotides align to TRBD1. The TCR was taken from a female donor in good health and CMV-seronegative. Source material: PBMCs. The CDR3 DNA follows: TGTGCCAGCAGGGGACAGGGATCGAACACCGGGGAGCTGTTTTTT. Translating gives CASRGQGSNTGELFF.